This is a list of T cell receptor beta chains from one sample in a study of tumor and adjacent non-tumor tissue in lung cancer. TCRdb used MiXCR to reprocess the multiplex PCR reads, holding one entry per CDR3 protein. The data hold 60,000 to 85,000 distinct CDR3 sequences, with 76% observed a single time. Input material: distant non-tumor lung tissue. The receptors shown here come from a man aged 65-85 years with non-small cell lung cancer. Both conserved end residues are part of each CDR3. The D gene is left open where the match is weak. For some rows the clone size is stated as once, few or many, or as a class when expanded; others skip it.

v_call: TRBV6-1; d_call: NA; j_call: TRBJ2-7; clone_size: NA; cdr3_nt: TGTGCCAGCAAGTTCGGCAGCTCCCACGAACAGTACTTC; cdr3_aa: CASKFGSSHEQYF
v_call: TRBV7-9; d_call: TRBD2; j_call: TRBJ2-1; clone_size: NA; cdr3_nt: TGTGCCAGCAGCTTTAGTATCCCGGGGGGAATTGAGCAGTTCTTC; cdr3_aa: CASSFSIPGGIEQFF
v_call: TRBV29-1; d_call: NA; j_call: TRBJ2-1; clone_size: once; cdr3_nt: TGCAGCCTGAAAGGGCAGGTACCGTACTATGAGCAGTTCTTC; cdr3_aa: CSLKGQVPYYEQFF
v_call: TRBV12-5; d_call: TRBD2; j_call: TRBJ2-1; clone_size: NA; cdr3_nt: TGTGCTAGTGGTTTGGAACCCTCGGGACTAGGGGAAGTCGGGGAGCAGTTCTTC; cdr3_aa: CASGLEPSGLGEVGEQFF
v_call: TRBV10-3; d_call: NA; j_call: TRBJ2-1; clone_size: NA; cdr3_nt: TGTGCTATCATTGATGCTACGGGCTCCTACAATGAGCTGTTCTTC; cdr3_aa: CAIIDATGSYNELFF
v_call: TRBV11-3; d_call: NA; j_call: TRBJ2-7; clone_size: NA; cdr3_nt: TGTGCAAGCAGCATAGATGGGGCCCAGGCTCGCGAGCAGTATTTC; cdr3_aa: CASSIDGAQAREQYF
v_call: TRBV24-1; d_call: TRBD1; j_call: TRBJ1-5; clone_size: NA; cdr3_nt: TGTGCCACCAGTGATGATAGGACAGGGGATCATCCCCAGGATTTT; cdr3_aa: CATSDDRTGDHPQDF
v_call: TRBV11-2; d_call: NA; j_call: TRBJ1-6; clone_size: NA; cdr3_nt: TGTGCCAACAGCGCCAGGGTCGGGGGTTCGTCCTATAATTCACCCCTCCAGTTT; cdr3_aa: CANSARVGGSSYNSPLQF
v_call: TRBV12-3/TRBV12-4; d_call: NA; j_call: TRBJ2-2; clone_size: NA; cdr3_nt: TGTGCCAGCAGTCGGACCGACACCGGGGAGCTGTTTTTC; cdr3_aa: CASSRTDTGELFF
v_call: TRBV11-3; d_call: NA; j_call: TRBJ2-3; clone_size: NA; cdr3_nt: TGTGCCAGCACCCATCGAGAAGTAAGTACAGATATGCTGTATTTT; cdr3_aa: CASTHREVSTDMLYF
v_call: TRBV10-3; d_call: TRBD2; j_call: TRBJ2-3; clone_size: NA; cdr3_nt: TGTGCCATAAGAGCGGGAGAGACAGATACGCAGTATTTT; cdr3_aa: CAIRAGETDTQYF
v_call: TRBV5-5; d_call: TRBD1; j_call: TRBJ1-1; clone_size: few; cdr3_nt: TGTGCCAGCAGCCAGGACAGGGTGAACACTGAAGCTTTCTTT; cdr3_aa: CASSQDRVNTEAFF
v_call: TRBV6-6; d_call: NA; j_call: TRBJ1-2; clone_size: once; cdr3_nt: TGTGCCAGCACCCCCCCATGCGCCTCATATGGCTACACCTTC; cdr3_aa: CASTPPCASYGYTF
v_call: TRBV4-3; d_call: TRBD2; j_call: TRBJ2-3; clone_size: NA; cdr3_nt: TGCTCCAGCAGCCAAGATGGGCCTAGCGGGAGTACAGATATGCAGTATTTT; cdr3_aa: CSSSQDGPSGSTDMQYF
v_call: TRBV5-1; d_call: TRBD2; j_call: TRBJ2-1; clone_size: few; cdr3_nt: TGCGCCAGCAAAGTTATCACCGGACTAGCGGCGGGAAGCTCCTACAATGAGCAGTTCTTC; cdr3_aa: CASKVITGLAAGSSYNEQFF
v_call: TRBV5-6; d_call: TRBD1; j_call: TRBJ2-4; clone_size: once; cdr3_nt: TGCGCCAATAGCGCTACCGGGACAGGGGTCGTTGGAAACATTCAGTACTTC; cdr3_aa: CANSATGTGVVGNIQYF
v_call: TRBV12-3/TRBV12-4; d_call: TRBD1; j_call: TRBJ1-2; clone_size: NA; cdr3_nt: TGTGCCAGCAGTGCCGTGGACAGGGATAGCTATGACTACATCTTC; cdr3_aa: CASSAVDRDSYDYIF
v_call: TRBV6-5; d_call: TRBD2; j_call: TRBJ2-1; clone_size: NA; cdr3_nt: TGTGCCAGCAGTTCCATCAGCGCTAGCGGGAGGGATGAGCAGTTCTTC; cdr3_aa: CASSSISASGRDEQFF
v_call: TRBV10-1; d_call: NA; j_call: TRBJ1-5; clone_size: NA; cdr3_nt: TGTGCCATAAGTCCGGGGGATCAGCACCATCATTTT; cdr3_aa: CAISPGDQHHHF
v_call: TRBV11-1; d_call: NA; j_call: TRBJ2-7; clone_size: NA; cdr3_nt: TGTGCCAGAAGCTTAGAAGCCTCCACCTCCTACGAGCGGTACTTC; cdr3_aa: CARSLEASTSYERYF
v_call: TRBV28; d_call: NA; j_call: TRBJ2-3; clone_size: NA; cdr3_nt: TGTGCCAGCAGACGACTAGTGGGACTTGATACGCAGTATTTT; cdr3_aa: CASRRLVGLDTQYF
v_call: TRBV2; d_call: NA; j_call: TRBJ1-5; clone_size: NA; cdr3_nt: TGTGCCAGCAGTCGGGAAAATCAGCCCCAGCATTTT; cdr3_aa: CASSRENQPQHF
v_call: TRBV20-1; d_call: TRBD2; j_call: TRBJ2-7; clone_size: few; cdr3_nt: TGCAGTGCTAGACTAGCGGGAGGGTTCTACGAGCAGTACTTC; cdr3_aa: CSARLAGGFYEQYF
v_call: TRBV11-2; d_call: TRBD1; j_call: TRBJ1-5; clone_size: NA; cdr3_nt: TGTGCCAGCAGATTAGACAGGGGGTGGCAGCCCCAGCATTTT; cdr3_aa: CASRLDRGWQPQHF
v_call: TRBV4-3; d_call: NA; j_call: TRBJ2-5; clone_size: NA; cdr3_nt: TGCGCCAGCAGCCAAGGTGTGGGGCTCTTAGGAGAGACCCACTATTTC; cdr3_aa: CASSQGVGLLGETHYF
v_call: TRBV6-5; d_call: NA; j_call: TRBJ2-1; clone_size: NA; cdr3_nt: TGTGCCAGCAGTTCCCAAGACAGAAACAATGAGCAGTCATTC; cdr3_aa: CASSSQDRNNEQSF
v_call: TRBV20-1; d_call: NA; j_call: TRBJ1-2; clone_size: NA; cdr3_nt: TGCAGTGCTAGGGAGAACAGGGACTACACCTTC; cdr3_aa: CSARENRDYTF
v_call: TRBV29-1; d_call: NA; j_call: TRBJ1-2; clone_size: NA; cdr3_nt: TGCAGCGTTATCGAACATGGGGGCGGGGGCTACACCTTC; cdr3_aa: CSVIEHGGGGYTF
v_call: TRBV6-5; d_call: NA; j_call: TRBJ1-1; clone_size: NA; cdr3_nt: TGTGACGTAACAGTAAACACTGAAGCTTTCTTT; cdr3_aa: CDVTVNTEAFF
v_call: TRBV6-1; d_call: NA; j_call: TRBJ2-7; clone_size: NA; cdr3_nt: TGTGCCAGCAAGTTCGGCAGCTCCTACGAGCAGCTCTTC; cdr3_aa: CASKFGSSYEQLF
v_call: TRBV28; d_call: NA; j_call: TRBJ1-1; clone_size: many; cdr3_nt: TGTGCCAGCAGTTTAGAGGTGGGAACTGAAGCTTTCTTT; cdr3_aa: CASSLEVGTEAFF
v_call: TRBV7-8; d_call: NA; j_call: TRBJ2-1; clone_size: many; cdr3_nt: TGTGCCAGCAGCTTAGGGGACAATGAGCAGTTCTTC; cdr3_aa: CASSLGDNEQFF
v_call: TRBV1; d_call: NA; j_call: TRBJ2-7; clone_size: many; cdr3_nt: TGCACCAGCAGCCCTAGCGGGAGAAGCTACGAGCAGTACTTC; cdr3_aa: CTSSPSGRSYEQYF
v_call: TRBV5-5; d_call: NA; j_call: TRBJ2-7; clone_size: few; cdr3_nt: TGTGCCAACAGCTTGGGTTCGTTTCCTGAGCAGTACTTC; cdr3_aa: CANSLGSFPEQYF
v_call: TRBV5-1; d_call: NA; j_call: TRBJ1-1; clone_size: NA; cdr3_nt: TGCGCCAGCAGGTCGCAACCAAACAGTCATGAAGCTTTCTTT; cdr3_aa: CASRSQPNSHEAFF
v_call: TRBV12-5; d_call: NA; j_call: TRBJ2-7; clone_size: NA; cdr3_nt: TGTGCTAATGGCCTAGAGTTTTCAGGGGCAACCGACTCCTACGAGCAGTACTTC; cdr3_aa: CANGLEFSGATDSYEQYF
v_call: TRBV2; d_call: TRBD2; j_call: TRBJ2-3; clone_size: NA; cdr3_nt: TGTGCCAGCAGGGCGGGGGGGCGGTCAGATACGCAGTATTTT; cdr3_aa: CASRAGGRSDTQYF
v_call: TRBV30; d_call: NA; j_call: TRBJ1-2; clone_size: few; cdr3_nt: TGTGCCTGGGCCGACAGAAACTATGGCTACACCTTC; cdr3_aa: CAWADRNYGYTF
v_call: TRBV12-3/TRBV12-4; d_call: NA; j_call: TRBJ1-2; clone_size: NA; cdr3_nt: TGTGCCAGCAGCTTAGGGGTTGTCTATGACTACACCTTC; cdr3_aa: CASSLGVVYDYTF
v_call: TRBV12-3/TRBV12-4; d_call: NA; j_call: TRBJ1-1; clone_size: NA; cdr3_nt: TGTGTCTGCAGTTTAGCGGGCCGAACTGAAGCTTTCTTT; cdr3_aa: CVCSLAGRTEAFF
v_call: TRBV28; d_call: TRBD2; j_call: TRBJ2-1; clone_size: NA; cdr3_nt: TGTGCCAGCAACGTAAACGCGGGGCTAGCGGGAAGAGATGAGCAGTTCTTC; cdr3_aa: CASNVNAGLAGRDEQFF
v_call: TRBV6-6; d_call: NA; j_call: TRBJ2-2; clone_size: NA; cdr3_nt: TGTGCCAGCAGACAAGGTATTGGGAATATCGGGGAGCCGTTTTTT; cdr3_aa: CASRQGIGNIGEPFF
v_call: TRBV29-1; d_call: NA; j_call: TRBJ2-7; clone_size: NA; cdr3_nt: TGCAACGTTGCCAGACAGCGTTTCTACGAGCAGTACTTC; cdr3_aa: CNVARQRFYEQYF
v_call: TRBV11-2; d_call: TRBD2; j_call: TRBJ2-3; clone_size: few; cdr3_nt: TGTGCCAGCAGCTTAGTAGCGGGGGGGCCAGATACGCAGTATTTT; cdr3_aa: CASSLVAGGPDTQYF
v_call: TRBV29-1; d_call: NA; j_call: TRBJ2-1; clone_size: NA; cdr3_nt: TGCAGCGTTGCCGAGTGTAGGAATGAGCAGTTTTTC; cdr3_aa: CSVAECRNEQFF
v_call: TRBV6-1; d_call: NA; j_call: TRBJ1-6; clone_size: NA; cdr3_nt: TGTGCCAGCAGTGAGGAGGGCGGATACTATAATTCACCCATCCAGTTT; cdr3_aa: CASSEEGGYYNSPIQF
v_call: TRBV20-1; d_call: NA; j_call: TRBJ2-5; clone_size: NA; cdr3_nt: TGCAGTGTCCGAGACCCTAACCACCAAGAGACCCAGTACTTC; cdr3_aa: CSVRDPNHQETQYF
v_call: TRBV6-1; d_call: TRBD2; j_call: TRBJ2-1; clone_size: NA; cdr3_nt: TGTGCCAGCAGTGAAGAGACGCAGTTACAGCGGGAGGCTCACAATGAGCAGTTCTTC; cdr3_aa: CASSEETQLQREAHNEQFF
v_call: TRBV6-5; d_call: TRBD2; j_call: TRBJ2-7; clone_size: NA; cdr3_nt: TGTGCCAGCAGACCACGGACTTGCGGGAGACTCTACGAGCGGTACTTC; cdr3_aa: CASRPRTCGRLYERYF
v_call: TRBV4-1; d_call: NA; j_call: TRBJ1-1; clone_size: NA; cdr3_nt: TGCGCCAGCAGCCAAGGACAAGACTGGAACACTGAAGCTTTCTTT; cdr3_aa: CASSQGQDWNTEAFF
v_call: TRBV6-5; d_call: NA; j_call: TRBJ2-2; clone_size: NA; cdr3_nt: TGTGCCAGCGTCGGGGGTCACGGGGAGCTGTTGTTT; cdr3_aa: CASVGGHGELLF
v_call: TRBV12-3/TRBV12-4; d_call: NA; j_call: TRBJ1-5; clone_size: NA; cdr3_nt: TGTGCCAGCAGTTTAGGGACGGGGGGCAATCAGCTCGAGCATTTT; cdr3_aa: CASSLGTGGNQLEHF
v_call: TRBV20-1; d_call: TRBD2; j_call: TRBJ2-7; clone_size: many; cdr3_nt: TGCAGTGCTAGTCTAGCGGGAGGGCCTCACGAGCAGTACTTC; cdr3_aa: CSASLAGGPHEQYF